This T cell receptor beta chain was found in a study of beta chain features in type 1 diabetes. Study conclusions and caveats: Type 1 diabetes patients showed a moderate but significant shortening of TCRB CDR3s in all four CD4+ subsets.

This clone was observed a handful of times. Antigen unknown. Germline CDR1 and CDR2: MDHEN and SYDVKM. This CDR3 comprises 14 residues. V lost 8 bases and J 7 bases, leaving 18 bases between the germline ends. The sequenced template was cDNA made from the entire isolated RNA. The table came from immunoSEQ multiplex PCR; TCRdb's copy has only in-frame clones and leaves some out. The sample records roughly 280,000 clones, approximately 24% being singletons. The sequence was collected from a woman under 40 with type 1 diabetes. The chain combines TRBV28 with TRBJ1-5; D is possibly TRBD1 (6 bases). Sequenced material: naive CD4+ T cells from blood. CDR3 sequence (DNA): TGTGCCAGCTTGTGGGGCAGGGGTCGGCAGCCCCAGCATTTT. Its translation: CASLWGRGRQPQHF.